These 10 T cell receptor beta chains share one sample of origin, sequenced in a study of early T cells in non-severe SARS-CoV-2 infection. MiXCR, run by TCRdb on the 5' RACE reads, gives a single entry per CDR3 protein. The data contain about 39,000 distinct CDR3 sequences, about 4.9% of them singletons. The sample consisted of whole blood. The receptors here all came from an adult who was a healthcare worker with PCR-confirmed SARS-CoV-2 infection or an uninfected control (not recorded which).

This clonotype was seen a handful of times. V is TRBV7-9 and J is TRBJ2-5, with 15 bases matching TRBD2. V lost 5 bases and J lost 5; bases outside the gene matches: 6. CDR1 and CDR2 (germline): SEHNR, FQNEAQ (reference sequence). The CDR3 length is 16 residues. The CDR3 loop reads CASSGQGLAGGETQYF. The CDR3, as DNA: TGTGCCAGCAGCGGACAGGGACTAGCGGGAGGCGAGACCCAGTACTTC.

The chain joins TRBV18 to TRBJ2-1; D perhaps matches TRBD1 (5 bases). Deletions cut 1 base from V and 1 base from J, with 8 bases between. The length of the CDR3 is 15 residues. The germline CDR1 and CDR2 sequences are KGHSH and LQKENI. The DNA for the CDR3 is TGTGCCAGCTCACCACGGACACAGTCCTACAATGAGCAGTTCTTC. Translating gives CASSPRTQSYNEQFF.

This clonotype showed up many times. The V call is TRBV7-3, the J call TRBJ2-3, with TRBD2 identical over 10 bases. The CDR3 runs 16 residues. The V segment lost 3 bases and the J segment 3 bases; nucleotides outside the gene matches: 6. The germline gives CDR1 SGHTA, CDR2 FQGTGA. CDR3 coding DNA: TGTGCCAGCAGCTTTAAGTCTAGCGGGAGTACAGATACGCAGTATTTT. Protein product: CASSFKSSGSTDTQYF.

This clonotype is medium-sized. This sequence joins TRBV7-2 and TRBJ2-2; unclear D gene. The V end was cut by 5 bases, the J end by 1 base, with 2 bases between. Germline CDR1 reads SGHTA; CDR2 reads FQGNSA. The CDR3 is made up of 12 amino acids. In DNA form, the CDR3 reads TGTGCCAGCAGCCGGAACACCGGGGAGCTGTTTTTT. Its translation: CASSRNTGELFF.

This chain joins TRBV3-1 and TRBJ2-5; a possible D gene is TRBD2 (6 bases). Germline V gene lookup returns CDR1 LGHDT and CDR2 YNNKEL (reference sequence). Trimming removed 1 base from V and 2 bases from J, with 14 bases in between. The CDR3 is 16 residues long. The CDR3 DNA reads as TGTGCCAGCAGCCAAGGAGGCCGGGGGAGACAAGAGACCCAGTACTTC. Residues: CASSQGGRGRQETQYF.

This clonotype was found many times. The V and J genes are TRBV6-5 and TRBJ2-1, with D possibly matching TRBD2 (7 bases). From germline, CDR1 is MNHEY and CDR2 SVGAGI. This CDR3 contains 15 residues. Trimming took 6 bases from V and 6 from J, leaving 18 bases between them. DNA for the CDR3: TGTGCCAGCAGGATAGGGGGGGGCCTTCTCAATGAGCAGTTCTTC. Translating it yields CASRIGGGLLNEQFF.

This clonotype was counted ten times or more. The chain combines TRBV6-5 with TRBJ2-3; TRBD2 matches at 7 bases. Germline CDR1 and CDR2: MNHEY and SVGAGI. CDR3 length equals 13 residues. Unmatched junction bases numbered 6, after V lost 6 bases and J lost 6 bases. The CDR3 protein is CASRRGEMDTQYF. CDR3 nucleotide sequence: TGTGCCAGCAGACGGGGGGAGATGGATACGCAGTATTTT.

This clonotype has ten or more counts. CDR3: CASSYRYSNQPQHF. Written as DNA, the CDR3 is TGTGCCAGCAGTTACAGGTATAGCAATCAGCCCCAGCATTTT. This chain links TRBV6-6 with TRBJ1-5; no firm D call. V dropped 2 bases and J dropped 0 bases, with 5 bases sitting between them. The V gene's germline CDR1 is MNHNY and CDR2 SVGAGI (reference sequence). The length of the CDR3 is 14 residues.

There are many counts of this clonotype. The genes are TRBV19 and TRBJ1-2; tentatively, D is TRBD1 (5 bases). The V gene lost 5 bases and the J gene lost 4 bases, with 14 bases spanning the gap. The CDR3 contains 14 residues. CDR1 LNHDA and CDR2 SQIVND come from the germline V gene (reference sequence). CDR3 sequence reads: CASSPTGTAYGYTF. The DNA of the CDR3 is TGTGCCAGTAGTCCCACCGGGACGGCCTATGGCTACACCTTC.

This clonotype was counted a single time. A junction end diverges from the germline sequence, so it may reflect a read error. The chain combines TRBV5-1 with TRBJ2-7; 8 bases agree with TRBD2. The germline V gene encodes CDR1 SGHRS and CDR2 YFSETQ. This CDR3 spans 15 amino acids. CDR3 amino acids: CTSSPTSGKAYEQYF. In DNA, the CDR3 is TGCACCAGCAGCCCCACTAGCGGCAAAGCCTACGAGCAGTACTTC.